This TCR beta chain emerged from a study of blood T cell repertoires in COVID-19. The germline CDR1 and CDR2 sequences are SGHVS and FQNEAQ. The CDR3 loop spans 13 amino acids. Unmatched junction bases numbered 5, after V lost 5 bases and J lost 4 bases. TCRdb's table, derived via immunoSEQ multiplex PCR, lists solely in-frame clones and lacks some. Of approximately 94,000 clones listed, more than 75% were seen once; the top ten hold around 13%. This TCR was recovered from a human donor in a cohort sampled during active COVID-19. Sequenced input: peripheral blood. V usage is TRBV7-8 and J usage is TRBJ2-7; 7 nucleotides align to TRBD1. For the CDR3, the DNA is TGTGCCAGCAGCGGACGGACAGGTTACGAGCAGTACTTC. It yields the protein CASSGRTGYEQYF.